Listed here are 4 T cell receptor beta chains from one sample, sequenced in a study of PD-1 blockade in classical Hodgkin lymphoma. Method: immunoSEQ multiplex PCR; TCRdb's copy keeps in-frame clones and lacks some. Of approximately 21,000 clones in the sample, 70% to 75% were seen once. Noted time point: cycle 4 day 1 (C4D1), after five to seven weeks of nivolumab. No patient escaped relapse after autologous stem cell transplantation, and brentuximab vedotin exposure varied. Sample: peripheral blood mononuclear cells (PBMCs), taken before the fourth cycle of nivolumab. All receptors derive from a human donor with classical Hodgkin lymphoma.

The V gene is TRBV28, the J gene TRBJ1-2, with 8 nucleotides matching TRBD1. Germline V gives CDR1 MDHEN, CDR2 SYDVKM. V was clipped by 5 bases and J by 1 base; unmatched bases: 6. The CDR3 covers 15 residues. The CDR3 region is CASSLQGALNYGYTF. The CDR3 DNA follows: TGTGCCAGCAGTCTTCAGGGGGCGCTTAACTATGGCTACACCTTC.

Sample share makes this clone medium-sized. The rearrangement links TRBV6-6 to TRBJ1-6, with unresolved D. V was shortened by 0 bases and J by 6 bases, with 9 bases between the two germline ends. In germline, CDR1 is MNHNY, CDR2 SVGAGI (reference sequence). The CDR3 runs 15 residues. DNA of the CDR3: TGTGCCAGCAGTTACTCCAACAGCGTTAATTCACCCCTCCACTTT. Protein sequence: CASSYSNSVNSPLHF.

The chain joins TRBV5-6 to TRBJ1-2; 7 bases agree with TRBD1. The germline gives CDR1 SGHDT, CDR2 YYEEEE. The CDR3 sequence is 16 residues long. V dropped 3 bases and J dropped 8; count of bases not matched to a gene: 16. The CDR3 sequence: CASSWTLTGVGQGYTF. CDR3 nucleotide sequence: TGTGCCAGCAGCTGGACGCTAACAGGGGTAGGACAAGGCTACACCTTC.

The chain uses TRBV7-8 and TRBJ2-1; D possibly corresponds to TRBD2 (7 bases). This CDR3 is built from 16 residues. Germline loops: CDR1 SGHVS, CDR2 FQNEAQ. With 2 bases removed from V and 5 bases from J, the gap between germline ends came to 16 bases. For the CDR3, the DNA is TGTGCCAGCAGCTTAATAGGGGGGGGCCGTCACAATGAGCAGTTCTTC. This gives the protein CASSLIGGGRHNEQFF.